Sequencing of this T cell receptor (beta chain) was carried out in a study of T cell repertoires in cytomegalovirus infection. Study overall: Shared public TCR beta signatures pointed to both CMV infection and a matching HLA type.

The CDR3 length is 15 residues. V gave up 6 bases and J gave up 8 bases, with 19 bases separating them. With regard to this clonotype: The antigen remains undetermined.

In TCRdb, the reads were re-called with MiXCR into one record per CDR3 protein. The sample consists of nearly 650,000 distinct CDR3 sequences, 20% to 30% of them appearing once. Study conclusions and caveats: HLA-C-restricted CMV clonotypes gave the most frequent clonotype in two of eight donors. There were carriers of CMV plus the relevant HLA, and cumulative public TCR beta family frequency identified them.

The source is a human donor in good health (CMV status not recorded). Some clones in this sample may be carry-over from other donors' samples. The chain is built from TRBV12-3 or TRBV12-4 and TRBJ1-4, with D perhaps matching TRBD1 (6 bases). Material: CD8+ T cells from PBMCs. DNA for the CDR3: TGTGCCAGCAGAAAAGGGCGGCAGGGGAGAGAAAAACTGTTTTTT. This gives the protein CASRKGRQGREKLFF.